The 28 T cell receptor beta chains reported below all come from one sample, sequenced in a study of blood T cell repertoires in COVID-19. Generated by immunoSEQ multiplex PCR, the TCRdb table keeps only in-frame clones and is missing some. The table has about 220,000 clones, 75% to 90% seen once; the top ten hold over 3%. Specimen: PBMCs or T cells enriched from blood (not recorded which). The receptors were gathered from a woman between 18 and 30 years old in a cohort exposed to, infected with or recovered from COVID-19 (not recorded which).

CDR3 sequence reads: CASSSFRDSSANYGYTF. The CDR3 bases are TGTGCCAGCAGCTCATTCCGGGACTCATCAGCTAACTATGGCTACACCTTC. V usage is TRBV7-6 and J usage is TRBJ1-2, with D possibly being TRBD1 (5 bases). Germline V gene data show CDR1 as SGHVS and CDR2 as FNYEAQ. V was clipped by 4 bases and J by 0 bases, with 18 bases between them. This CDR3 has 17 amino acids.

This chain uses TRBV9 with TRBJ2-5; 11 bases align to TRBD1. CDR1 and CDR2 from the germline V gene are SGDLS and YYNGEE. Trimming removed 0 bases from V and 5 bases from J; junction bases left unmatched: 3. The CDR3 spans 15 residues. This CDR3 is CASSVGTGGRETQYF. CDR3 sequence (DNA): TGTGCCAGCAGCGTAGGGACAGGGGGCCGGGAGACCCAGTACTTC.

The chain has TRBV7-9 and TRBJ1-3; possibly TRBD1 for D (5 bases). This CDR3 spans 13 amino acids. CDR1 is SEHNR, CDR2 FQNEAQ, per germline (reference sequence). Trimming took 10 bases from V and 0 from J, leaving 10 bases between them. CDR3 coding DNA: TGTGCCACCTCAGGGAACTCTGGAAACACCATATATTTT. It encodes CATSGNSGNTIYF.

The V call is TRBV19, the J call TRBJ2-1; D might be TRBD2 (6 bases). Looked up from germline, CDR1 is LNHDA and CDR2 is SQIVND (reference sequence). The CDR3 loop spans 16 amino acids. The V end lost 5 bases, the J end lost 2 bases, and 16 bases lay between the germline ends. This chain's CDR3 is CASSGRRASAYNEQFF. The DNA for the CDR3 is TGTGCCAGTAGTGGCAGAAGAGCTAGCGCCTACAATGAGCAGTTCTTC.

The V call is TRBV2, the J call TRBJ1-2, with TRBD1 identical over 10 bases. The trim removed 6 bases at V and 8 bases at J, leaving 12 bases unmatched. Germline CDR1 and CDR2: SNHLY and FYNNEI. CDR3 size: 15 residues. The CDR3 here is CASSAPGQGTGGYTF. The CDR3 DNA reads TGTGCCAGCAGCGCACCGGGACAGGGGACGGGAGGCTACACCTTC.

CDR3 residues: CASSWEDRGSGEKLFF. The DNA of the CDR3 is TGTGCCAGCAGCTGGGAGGACAGGGGCTCGGGGGAAAAACTGTTTTTT. V gene TRBV5-8 combines with J gene TRBJ1-4; 9 bases align to TRBD1. Trimming removed 3 bases from V and 8 bases from J; junction bases left unmatched: 11. This CDR3 has 16 amino acids. Germline assignment: CDR1 SGHTS and CDR2 YDEGEE.

V and J are TRBV15 and TRBJ1-4; 9 nucleotides match TRBD1. Germline trimming cut 8 bases from V and 8 bases from J; bases unmatched to any gene: 9. CDR1 and CDR2 (germline): LNHNV, YYDKDF (reference sequence). CDR3 length: 14 residues. DNA for the CDR3: TGTGCCACCGAACCCGGGACAGGGCACGAAAAACTGTTTTTT. This translates into CATEPGTGHEKLFF.

This chain links TRBV7-3 with TRBJ1-6; tentative D call: TRBD1 (5 bases). Germline values: CDR1 SGHTA, CDR2 FQGTGA. CDR3 length equals 14 residues. The V end was cut by 0 bases, the J end by 9 bases, with 9 bases between. The CDR3 spells CASSLTYRTSPLHF. The CDR3 bases are TGTGCCAGCAGCTTAACCTACAGGACTTCACCCCTCCACTTT.

This chain joins TRBV7-2 and TRBJ2-5, with D maybe TRBD2 (6 bases). This CDR3 has 15 amino acids. The germline V gene has CDR1 SGHTA and CDR2 FQGNSA. The ends were cut back, 5 bases at V and 4 bases at J, with 17 bases in the middle. DNA of the CDR3: TGTGCCAGCAGCACGGAGGGAGGTGGGGCAGAGACCCAGTACTTC. Protein product: CASSTEGGGAETQYF.

V usage is TRBV28 and J usage is TRBJ2-1; weak D call: TRBD2 (6 bases). V lost 6 bases, J lost 8 bases, and 23 bases lay in between. The CDR3 spans 16 residues. CDR1 and CDR2 (germline): MDHEN, SYDVKM. CDR3 loop: CASRSAGQADGDEQFF. In nucleotides, the CDR3 is TGTGCCAGCAGAAGCGCGGGGCAAGCAGACGGGGATGAGCAGTTCTTC. The entire variable domain, with the rest obtained from reference TRBV28 and TRBJ2-1, is as follows: DVKVTQSSRYLVKRTGEKVFLECVQDMDHENMFWYRQDPGLGLRLIYFSYDVKMKEKGDIPEGYSVSREKKERFSLILESASTNQTSMYLCASRSAGQADGDEQFFGPGTRLTVL.

V usage is TRBV2 and J usage is TRBJ2-7; TRBD2 matches 9 bases. This CDR3 is built from 13 residues. V was pared by 10 bases and J by 1 base, with 5 bases of the junction left unmatched. Germline lookup yields CDR1 SNHLY and CDR2 FYNNEI. The CDR3 DNA is TGTGCCACCGGGACTAGCTCTTCCTACGAGCAGTACTTC. Amino acids: CATGTSSSYEQYF.

CDR3 in amino acids: CASSQGQGVWGEAFF. CDR3 coding DNA: TGTGCCAGCAGCCAAGGACAGGGCGTTTGGGGTGAAGCTTTCTTT. This sequence joins TRBV7-2 and TRBJ1-1; 8 bases fit TRBD1. CDR1 and CDR2 from the germline V gene are SGHTA and FQGNSA. This CDR3 region has 15 residues. Trimming took 5 bases from V and 7 from J; bases not matched to a gene: 12. Using reference TRBV7-2 and TRBJ1-1 for the parts outside the CDR3, the full variable domain is GAGVSQSPSNKVTEKGKDVELRCDPISGHTALYWYRQSLGQGLEFLIYFQGNSAPDKSGLPSDRFSAERTGGSVSTLTIQRTQQEDSAVYLCASSQGQGVWGEAFFGQGTRLTVV.

The rearrangement uses TRBV7-9 and TRBJ1-5; possibly TRBD1 for D (5 bases). V was pared by 0 bases and J by 1 base, with 10 bases between. Germline V CDR1 and CDR2: SEHNR, FQNEAQ (reference sequence). The CDR3 is made up of 16 amino acids. CDR3 sequence reads: CASSLAGGRSNQPQHF. The CDR3 region has the DNA TGTGCCAGCAGCTTAGCGGGGGGTCGGAGCAATCAGCCCCAGCATTTT.

The rearrangement uses TRBV6-1 and TRBJ1-1, with D maybe TRBD1 (5 bases). This CDR3 region has 15 residues. V was shortened by 0 bases and J by 4 bases, with 12 bases between the two germline ends. CDR1 is MNHNS, CDR2 SASEGT, per germline. CDR3 in DNA: TGTGCCAGCAGTGAAGCACCGGGACTAACCACTGAAGCTTTCTTT. Its translation is CASSEAPGLTTEAFF.

The V and J genes are TRBV3-1 (or the pseudogene TRBV3-2) and TRBJ2-1, with 13 positions matching TRBD2. Germline V gives CDR1 LGHDT, CDR2 YNNKEL (reference sequence). Losses at the gene ends were 1 base for V and 7 bases for J; bases not matched to a gene: 1. The CDR3 has 15 residues. CDR3 DNA sequence: TGTGCCAGCAGCCAAGTACTAGCGGGGGGGAATGAGCAGTTCTTC. It translates to CASSQVLAGGNEQFF.

This chain joins TRBV5-4 and TRBJ1-2; D not certain. Germline V gene sequence: CDR1 SGHNT, CDR2 YYREEE (reference sequence). V was cut by 0 bases and J by 7 bases, with 7 bases left in between. This CDR3 spans 12 amino acids. The CDR3 nucleotides read TGTGCCAGCAGCTTGGACAGATCTGGCTACACCTTC. Protein sequence: CASSLDRSGYTF. Together with reference TRBV5-4 and TRBJ1-2, the CDR3 gives the full variable domain: ETGVTQSPTHLIKTRGQQVTLRCSSQSGHNTVSWYQQALGQGPQFIFQYYREEENGRGNFPPRFSGLQFPNYSSELNVNALELDDSALYLCASSLDRSGYTFGSGTRLTVV.

V gene TRBV6-5 combines with J gene TRBJ1-2; the match to TRBD1 covers 8 bases. The CDR3 is made up of 15 amino acids. Trimming took 2 bases from V and 2 from J; bases not matched to a gene: 4. The germline V gene encodes CDR1 MNHEY and CDR2 SVGAGI. CDR3 sequence: CASSYRTGTNYGYTF. The CDR3 region has the DNA TGTGCCAGCAGTTACCGGACAGGGACGAACTATGGCTACACCTTC.

This clone occurred a few times. The chain links TRBV27 to TRBJ2-7; D gene uncertain. V gave up 5 bases and J gave up 3 bases, with 8 bases separating them. Germline V lookup: CDR1 MNHEY, CDR2 SMNVEV (reference sequence). The CDR3 spans 12 residues. This CDR3 is CASSSQVYEQYF. In DNA, the CDR3 is TGTGCCAGCAGTAGCCAGGTCTACGAGCAGTACTTC.

This clone turned up a few times. The V call is TRBV7-2, the J call TRBJ2-1; the match to TRBD2 covers 7 bases. The ends lost 4 bases at V and 10 bases at J; junction bases unmatched: 16. The germline gives CDR1 SGHTA, CDR2 FQGNSA. The CDR3 totals 16 residues. The DNA of the CDR3 is TGTGCCAGCAGCTCGCCTACCAGACTAGCAGAGGGGGAGCAGTTCTTC. Its protein product is CASSSPTRLAEGEQFF.

The V gene is TRBV6-1, the J gene TRBJ1-5; D not resolved. Trimming removed 1 base at V and 11 bases at J, with 9 bases between. CDR1 and CDR2 (germline): MNHNS, SASEGT. This CDR3 is 12 amino acids long. CDR3: CASSEVGWSQHF. The CDR3 nucleotides are TGTGCCAGCAGTGAAGTGGGCTGGTCCCAGCATTTT.

CDR3 sequence: CASSAQQGRGETQYF. As DNA, the CDR3 is TGTGCCAGCAGCGCCCAACAGGGAAGGGGGGAGACCCAGTACTTC. V and J are TRBV7-3 and TRBJ2-5, with D possibly being TRBD1 (6 bases). V shed 5 bases and J shed 5 bases, with 18 bases lying between them. Germline V gives CDR1 SGHTA, CDR2 FQGTGA. The CDR3 sequence is 15 residues long.

This chain connects TRBV3-1 (or the pseudogene TRBV3-2) to TRBJ1-4; 10 bases line up with TRBD1. The V and J ends lost 4 bases and 5 bases, in that order; junction bases with no gene match: 4. Germline CDR1 LGHDT, CDR2 YNNKEL (reference sequence). This CDR3 comprises 15 residues. Written as DNA, the CDR3 is TGTGCCAGCAGCCGCATGGGACAGGGGAATGAAAAACTGTTTTTT. Encoded protein: CASSRMGQGNEKLFF.

The chain links TRBV7-3 to TRBJ1-1; 9 bases agree with TRBD1. Per the germline V gene, CDR1 is SGHTA and CDR2 is FQGTGA. Trimming removed 5 bases from V and 4 bases from J; junction bases left unmatched: 8. The CDR3 has 15 residues. CDR3 sequence reads: CASSATGGQGTEAFF. The CDR3, as DNA: TGTGCCAGCAGCGCAACAGGGGGACAGGGCACTGAAGCTTTCTTT.

CDR3 bases: TGTGCCTGGAGCAGCCAGGGTTACGAGCAGTACTTC. The encoded protein is CAWSSQGYEQYF. This rearrangement joins TRBV30 to TRBJ2-7, with D possibly TRBD1 on 5 matching bases. This CDR3 comprises 12 residues. V lost 3 bases and J lost 4, with 10 bases in between. Germline V gene data show CDR1 as GTSNPN and CDR2 as SVGIG (reference sequence).

This rearrangement joins TRBV7-7 to TRBJ2-2; possible D gene TRBD1, 6 bases. The germline CDR1 and CDR2 sequences are SSHAT and FNYEAQ (reference sequence). This CDR3 is built from 16 residues. V dropped 4 bases and J dropped 4 bases, with 16 bases sitting between them. CDR3 region: CASSSDEQGFTGELFF. DNA of the CDR3: TGTGCCAGCAGCTCCGACGAACAGGGATTCACCGGGGAGCTGTTTTTT.

The chain has TRBV5-5 and TRBJ2-3; D remains ambiguous. This CDR3 has 16 residues. V was cut by 2 bases and J by 2 bases, with 15 bases left in between. Germline V lookup: CDR1 SGHKS, CDR2 YYEKEE (reference sequence). The CDR3 loop is CASSLSGGFFTDTQYF. CDR3 DNA sequence: TGTGCCAGCAGCTTATCTGGTGGCTTCTTCACAGATACGCAGTATTTT.

The V gene is TRBV10-3, the J gene TRBJ1-1; 12 nucleotides align to TRBD1. The V and J ends lost 6 bases and 7 bases, in that order; junction bases with no gene match: 6. This CDR3 has 14 amino acids. Per germline, CDR1 ENHRY and CDR2 SYGVKD. The CDR3 bases are TGTGCCATCAGCCTGGGACAGGGGGCAAGTGAAGCTTTCTTT. Translation: CAISLGQGASEAFF.

The V call is TRBV13, the J call TRBJ2-7; unclear D gene. The CDR3 consists of 13 residues. CDR1 is PRHDT and CDR2 is FYEKMQ in the germline V gene (reference sequence). V was pared by 3 bases and J by 5 bases, with 11 bases between. CDR3 loop: CASSFGQVNEQYF. CDR3 nucleotides: TGTGCCAGCAGCTTTGGGCAGGTCAACGAGCAGTACTTC.